This TCR beta chain emerged from a study of T cell responses to AZD1222 COVID-19 vaccine. Study outcomes and limitations: Just 5 or 6 AZD1222 recipients tested seropositive at baseline. Donor demographics were predominantly white British with a female majority; clonal diversity may be underestimated. Along spike, vaccine-associated CD4 TCRs were found throughout, with dominance at 160-218 and 743-854. Reportedly, close to half of spike-specific TCRs are directed against unmutated variant regions.

This clone was seen only once. Its antigen is undetermined. Repertoires were generated with immunoSEQ multiplex PCR, while TCRdb's copy carries only in-frame clones and drops some. The data contain roughly 110,000 clones, around 92% of them singletons. The sample was peripheral blood, taken on day 0 of AZD1222 vaccination. The clonotype was recovered from an adult in good health.

The CDR3 region is CASNGQGRPGETQYF. The CDR3 DNA reads as TGTGCCAGTAACGGACAGGGAAGACCAGGAGAGACCCAGTACTTC. This chain links TRBV9 with TRBJ2-5, with 8 bases matching TRBD1. CDR3 length: 15 residues. Germline V gives CDR1 SGDLS, CDR2 YYNGEE. Trimming removed 8 bases from V and 4 bases from J; junction bases left unmatched: 13.